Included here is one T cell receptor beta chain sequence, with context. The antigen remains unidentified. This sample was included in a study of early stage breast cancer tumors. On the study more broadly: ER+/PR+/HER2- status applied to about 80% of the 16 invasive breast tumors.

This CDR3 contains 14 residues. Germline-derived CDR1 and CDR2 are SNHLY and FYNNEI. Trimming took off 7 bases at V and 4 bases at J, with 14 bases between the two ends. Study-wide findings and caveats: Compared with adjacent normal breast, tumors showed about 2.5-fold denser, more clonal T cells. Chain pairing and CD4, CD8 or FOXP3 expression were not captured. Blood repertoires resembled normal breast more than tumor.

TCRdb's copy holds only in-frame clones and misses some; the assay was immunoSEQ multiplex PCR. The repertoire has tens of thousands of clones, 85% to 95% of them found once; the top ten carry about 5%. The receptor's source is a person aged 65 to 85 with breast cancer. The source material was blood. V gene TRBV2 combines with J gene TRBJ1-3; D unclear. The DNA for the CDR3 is TGTGCCAGCAATCGAGTTGCTGCAGGAAACACCATATATTTT. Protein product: CASNRVAAGNTIYF.